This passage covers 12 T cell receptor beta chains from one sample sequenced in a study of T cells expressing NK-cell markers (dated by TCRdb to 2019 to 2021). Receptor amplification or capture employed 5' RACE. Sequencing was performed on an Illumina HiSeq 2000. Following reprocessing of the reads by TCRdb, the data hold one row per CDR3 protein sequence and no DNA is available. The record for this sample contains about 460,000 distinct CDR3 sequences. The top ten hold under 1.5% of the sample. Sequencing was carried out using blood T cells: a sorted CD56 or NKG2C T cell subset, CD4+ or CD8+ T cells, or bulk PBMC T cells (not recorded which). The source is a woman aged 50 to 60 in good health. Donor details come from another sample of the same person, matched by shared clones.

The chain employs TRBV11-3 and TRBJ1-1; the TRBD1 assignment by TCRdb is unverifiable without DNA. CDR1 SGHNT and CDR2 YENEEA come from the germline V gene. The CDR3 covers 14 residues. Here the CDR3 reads CASTLGQANTEAFF.

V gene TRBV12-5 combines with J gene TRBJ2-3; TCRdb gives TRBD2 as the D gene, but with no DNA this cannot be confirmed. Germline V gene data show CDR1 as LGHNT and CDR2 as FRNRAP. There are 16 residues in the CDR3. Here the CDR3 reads CASGLRTSGRTDTQYF. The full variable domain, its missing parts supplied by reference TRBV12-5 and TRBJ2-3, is DARVTQTPRHKVTEMGQEVTMRCQPILGHNTVFWYRQTMMQGLELLAYFRNRAPLDDSGMPKDRFSAEMPDATLATLKIQPSEPRDSAVYFCASGLRTSGRTDTQYFGPGTRLTVL.

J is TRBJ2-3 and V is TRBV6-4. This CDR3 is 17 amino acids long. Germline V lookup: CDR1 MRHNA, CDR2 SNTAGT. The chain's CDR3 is CASSDSLWPTSTDTQYF.

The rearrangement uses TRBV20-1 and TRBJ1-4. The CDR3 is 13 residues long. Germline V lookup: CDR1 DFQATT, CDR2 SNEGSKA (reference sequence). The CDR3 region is CSASQTVGEKLFF.

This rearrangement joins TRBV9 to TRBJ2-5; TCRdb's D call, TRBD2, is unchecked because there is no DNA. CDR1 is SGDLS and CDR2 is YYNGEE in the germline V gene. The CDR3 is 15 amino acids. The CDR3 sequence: CASSGTSGSEETQYF.

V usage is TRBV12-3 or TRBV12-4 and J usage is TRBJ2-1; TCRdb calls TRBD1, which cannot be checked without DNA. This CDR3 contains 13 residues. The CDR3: CASSLGALGEQFF.

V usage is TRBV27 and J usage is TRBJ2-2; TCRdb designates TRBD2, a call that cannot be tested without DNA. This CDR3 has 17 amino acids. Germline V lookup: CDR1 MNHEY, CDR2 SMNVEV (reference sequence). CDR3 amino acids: CASKFWELGRNTGELFF.

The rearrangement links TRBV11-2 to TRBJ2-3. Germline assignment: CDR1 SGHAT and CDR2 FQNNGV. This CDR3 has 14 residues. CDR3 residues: CASSFRLDTDTQYF.

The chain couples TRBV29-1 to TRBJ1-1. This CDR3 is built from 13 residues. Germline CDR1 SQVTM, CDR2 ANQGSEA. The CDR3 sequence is CSVTQLQNTEAFF.

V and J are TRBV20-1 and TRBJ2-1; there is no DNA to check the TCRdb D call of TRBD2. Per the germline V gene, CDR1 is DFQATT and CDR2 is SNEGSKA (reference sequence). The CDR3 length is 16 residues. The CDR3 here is CSARGVLAGGYNEQFF.

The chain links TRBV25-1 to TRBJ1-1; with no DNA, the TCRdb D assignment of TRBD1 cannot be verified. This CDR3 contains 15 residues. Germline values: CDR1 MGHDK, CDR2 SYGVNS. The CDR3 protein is CASSESGQAPKEAFF.

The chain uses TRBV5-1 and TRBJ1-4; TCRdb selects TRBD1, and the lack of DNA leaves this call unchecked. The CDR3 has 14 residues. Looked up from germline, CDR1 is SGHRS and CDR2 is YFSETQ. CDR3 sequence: CASSLGAANEKLFF. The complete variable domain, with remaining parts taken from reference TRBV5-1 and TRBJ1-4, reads KAGVTQTPRYLIKTRGQQVTLSCSPISGHRSVSWYQQTPGQGLQFLFEYFSETQRNKGNFPGRFSGRQFSNSRSEMNVSTLELGDSALYLCASSLGAANEKLFFGSGTQLSVL.